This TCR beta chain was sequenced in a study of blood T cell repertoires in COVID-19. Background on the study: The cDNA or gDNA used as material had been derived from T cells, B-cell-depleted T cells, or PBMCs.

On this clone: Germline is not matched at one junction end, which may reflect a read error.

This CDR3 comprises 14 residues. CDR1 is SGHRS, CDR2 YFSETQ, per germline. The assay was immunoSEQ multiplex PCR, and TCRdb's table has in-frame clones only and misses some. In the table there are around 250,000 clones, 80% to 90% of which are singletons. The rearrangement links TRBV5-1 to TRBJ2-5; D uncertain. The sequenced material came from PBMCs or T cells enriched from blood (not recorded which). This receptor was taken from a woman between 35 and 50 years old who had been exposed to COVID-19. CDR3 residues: CASSLVGPRETQYF. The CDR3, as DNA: TGCGCCAGCAGTTTGGTGGGCCCCCGAGAGACCCAGTACTTC.